The next 8 T cell receptor beta chains were all read from a single sample in a study of blood T cell repertoires in COVID-19. Libraries were prepared by immunoSEQ multiplex PCR; TCRdb keeps only in-frame clonotypes and omits some of them. This sample has approximately 300,000 clones, with around 90% found just once. The material sequenced was PBMCs or T cells enriched from blood (not recorded which). The receptors were sampled from a man in his 60s who had recovered from COVID-19.

The genes are TRBV10-1 and TRBJ2-1, with 11 nucleotides matching TRBD2. The CDR3 length is 15 residues. Germline loops: CDR1 WNHNN, CDR2 SYGVQD (reference sequence). V lost 4 bases, J lost 8 bases, and 7 bases stayed unmatched. The CDR3 DNA sequence: TGCGCCAGCAGTGGACGGCTAGCGGGAGGTGATGAGCAGTTCTTC. This translates into CASSGRLAGGDEQFF.

The chain recombines TRBV11-1 with TRBJ2-3, with TRBD2 as a possible D gene (5 bases). Germline CDR1 is SGHAT and CDR2 is FQDESV (reference sequence). This CDR3 comprises 15 residues. Trimming stripped 8 bases from V and 0 bases from J, with 15 bases between. Written as DNA, the CDR3 is TGTGCCAGCGGTCCCTTCGGCGGGAGCACAGATACGCAGTATTTT. The encoded protein is CASGPFGGSTDTQYF.

The chain carries TRBV29-1 and TRBJ2-2; TRBD2 matches 9 bases. J lost 3 bases, V lost 7 bases, and 15 bases had no gene match. Germline V lookup: CDR1 SQVTM, CDR2 ANQGSEA. This CDR3 spans 17 amino acids. The CDR3 bases are TGCAGCGCTGAGAGCGGGAGGCTTGGGTATCACACCGGGGAGCTGTTTTTT. Its protein product is CSAESGRLGYHTGELFF.

The chain is built from TRBV5-1 and TRBJ2-1, with D possibly being TRBD1 (6 bases). There are 14 residues in the CDR3. Trimming removed 1 base at V and 5 bases at J, with 10 bases between. Germline loops: CDR1 SGHRS, CDR2 YFSETQ. CDR3 DNA: TGCGCCAGCAGCTTGTGGGACACCGACAATGAGCAGTTCTTC. Its translation: CASSLWDTDNEQFF.

The chain uses TRBV3-1 (or the pseudogene TRBV3-2) and TRBJ1-4, with D perhaps matching TRBD1 (5 bases). The length of the CDR3 is 14 residues. The V gene lost 0 bases and the J gene lost 10 bases, with 12 bases spanning the gap. Per the germline V gene, CDR1 is LGHDT and CDR2 is YNNKEL (reference sequence). The CDR3 coding sequence is TGTGCCAGCAGCCAAGATCAGGAGGGGCGAAAACTGTTTTTT. It yields the protein CASSQDQEGRKLFF.

The chain uses TRBV7-9 and TRBJ1-2, with D hard to call. The CDR3 is made up of 13 amino acids. V was pared by 5 bases and J by 9 bases, with 16 bases between. Looked up from germline, CDR1 is SEHNR and CDR2 is FQNEAQ (reference sequence). CDR3 in DNA: TGTGCCAGCAGCCCAGCCGAGGTTTCGAGCTACACCTTC. This gives the protein CASSPAEVSSYTF. Using reference TRBV7-9 and TRBJ1-2 for the parts outside the CDR3, the full variable domain is DTGVSQNPRHKITKRGQNVTFRCDPISEHNRLYWYRQTLGQGPEFLTYFQNEAQLEKSRLLSDRFSAERPKGSFSTLEIQRTEQGDSAMYLCASSPAEVSSYTFGSGTRLTVV.

J is TRBJ2-7 and V is TRBV15; the D gene is possibly TRBD1 (5 bases). Germline CDR1 reads LNHNV; CDR2 reads YYDKDF (reference sequence). V was pared by 1 base and J by 6 bases, with 13 bases between. This CDR3 spans 14 amino acids. The CDR3 coding sequence is TGTGCCACCAGCAGAGCCTCAGGGCTAGGCGAGCAGTACTTC. It encodes CATSRASGLGEQYF. Looking up the rest from reference TRBV15 and TRBJ2-7 gives the full variable domain: DAMVIQNPRYQVTQFGKPVTLSCSQTLNHNVMYWYQQKSSQAPKLLFHYYDKDFNNEADTPDNFQSRRPNTSFCFLDIRSPGLGDTAMYLCATSRASGLGEQYFGPGTRLTVT.

The chain combines TRBV6-5 with TRBJ2-7, with D possibly matching TRBD1 (5 bases). Germline loops: CDR1 MNHEY, CDR2 SVGAGI. CDR3 size: 14 residues. The V and J ends lost 2 bases and 0 bases respectively, with 8 bases between them. This chain's CDR3 is CASSYQGVSYEQYF. The CDR3 region has the DNA TGTGCCAGCAGTTACCAAGGGGTCTCCTACGAGCAGTACTTC.